This is a list of T cell receptor beta chains from one sample in a study of CXCR3-negative and CXCR3-positive naive CD8 T cells. TCRdb reprocessed the 5' RACE reads and reports one entry per CDR3 protein, with no DNA. The listing contains more than 7,500 distinct CDR3 sequences. The sample was naive CXCR3- CD8+ T cells from blood. All receptors derive from a human donor in good health. Some clones in this sample may be carry-over from other donors' samples. CDR3s include the opening cysteine and the closing phenylalanine or tryptophan. The order of the fields is V gene, J gene, clone size, CDR3 protein. Size is omitted from some rows. Given values are once, few, many or a class for expanded clones.

v_call: TRBV28
j_call: TRBJ1-5
clone_size: .
cdr3_aa: CASSFRGWTDNQPQHF

v_call: TRBV20-1
j_call: TRBJ1-4
clone_size: medium-sized
cdr3_aa: CSATGTGEVKIGEKLFF

v_call: TRBV19
j_call: TRBJ1-5
clone_size: .
cdr3_aa: CASSIVEGSNQPQHF

v_call: TRBV29-1
j_call: TRBJ1-1
clone_size: medium-sized
cdr3_aa: CSVDSIEGEAFF

v_call: TRBV29-1
j_call: TRBJ1-2
clone_size: medium-sized
cdr3_aa: CSGSLTDGYTF

v_call: TRBV7-8
j_call: TRBJ2-1
clone_size: .
cdr3_aa: CASSHLQIGDRLDNEQFF

v_call: TRBV29-1
j_call: TRBJ2-3
clone_size: .
cdr3_aa: CSVTSGSVSDTQYF

v_call: TRBV7-9
j_call: TRBJ1-1
clone_size: medium-sized
cdr3_aa: CASSQTLQGDENTEAFF

v_call: TRBV14
j_call: TRBJ2-7
clone_size: .
cdr3_aa: CASSQRGYEQYF

v_call: TRBV12-3/TRBV12-4
j_call: TRBJ2-1
clone_size: .
cdr3_aa: CASSPLGHEQFF

v_call: TRBV6-2/TRBV6-3
j_call: TRBJ2-7
clone_size: .
cdr3_aa: CASSYEDGSSYEQYF

v_call: TRBV10-2
j_call: TRBJ2-1
clone_size: .
cdr3_aa: CASNEDYNEQFF

v_call: TRBV20-1
j_call: TRBJ2-7
clone_size: medium-sized
cdr3_aa: CSARDYRAPYEQYF

v_call: TRBV12-3/TRBV12-4
j_call: TRBJ2-3
clone_size: .
cdr3_aa: CASSSFKAGESDTQYF

v_call: TRBV28
j_call: TRBJ2-7
clone_size: .
cdr3_aa: CASSGQGGSYEQYF

v_call: TRBV20-1
j_call: TRBJ1-6
clone_size: medium-sized
cdr3_aa: CSAEGTGSESPLHF

v_call: TRBV11-3
j_call: TRBJ2-3
clone_size: .
cdr3_aa: CASSPLLGTSTDTQYF

v_call: TRBV5-6
j_call: TRBJ1-1
clone_size: medium-sized
cdr3_aa: CASSSDREVTEAFF

v_call: TRBV5-1
j_call: TRBJ2-5
clone_size: .
cdr3_aa: CASSLAWDDARETQYF

v_call: TRBV7-9
j_call: TRBJ2-7
clone_size: medium-sized
cdr3_aa: CASSFGTIYEQYF

v_call: TRBV2
j_call: TRBJ2-3
clone_size: .
cdr3_aa: CASSTTRQGTDTQYF

v_call: TRBV6-6
j_call: TRBJ2-7
clone_size: .
cdr3_aa: CASSYGERPYEQYF

v_call: TRBV29-1
j_call: TRBJ2-2
clone_size: medium-sized
cdr3_aa: CSAEEVNTGELFF

v_call: TRBV2
j_call: TRBJ1-2
clone_size: medium-sized
cdr3_aa: CASIPGRGYGYTF